This T cell receptor (beta chain) was sequenced in a study of blood T cell repertoires in COVID-19 (dated by TCRdb to the early 2020s). Context from the whole study: The collaborator samples originated in the United States, Italy and Spain and spanned the acute and convalescent phases of COVID-19. Where available, HLA class I and class II types were obtained from metadata supplied by the sample provider rather than from assay-based typing. Subjects who had been exposed to COVID-19, were actively infected with it, or had recovered from it provided the deeply sampled blood TCRbeta repertoires that made up the dataset. The samples were drawn from two sources: the first 160 participants of the ongoing ImmuneRACE study, and fewer than 1,500 subjects contributed by 6 global collaborators. Sample metadata almost always included a de-identified subject ID, COVID-19 status, age in years and sex. The repertoires were made available in a free public database intended to serve as a resource for research on the immune response to SARS-CoV-2. The prospective study material was composed of cDNA or gDNA derived from T cells, B-cell-depleted T cells, or PBMCs.

TCRbeta CDR3 regions were amplified from genomic DNA by means of the immunoSEQ Assay, a bias-controlled multiplex PCR. In the original analysis: Within the assay, amplification of reference gene primers was used to estimate how many nucleated cells each sample contained. To quantify the absolute abundance of each unique TCRbeta CDR3 rearrangement, sequence reads were collapsed and filtered. Productive Simpson clonality was computed per sample as the square root of Simpson's diversity index over productive rearrangements. TCRdb limited this immuneACCESS table to in-frame rearrangements with V and J called. A share of clones is missing; checked studies link under half to unresolved V genes, and the rest is unexplained. The D gene and trimming were derived from the DNA, and the V and J assignments and clone size from that table. In this sample the table shows 110,000 to 150,000 clones, about 89% of which occur a single time. The top ten constitute around 3% of the sample.

Comments on this clone: This receptor's antigen is unknown. No quality values exist for individual bases; no much larger clone is one base distant.

The collaborating institutions used their own protocols to collect whole blood in K2EDTA tubes. For TCRbeta analysis, collaborators shipped samples as frozen whole blood, isolated PBMCs, or DNA extracted from either of those sample types. Beyond this particular receptor, the publication reports: The quantity of clinical and demographic metadata differed by source and by participant and was supplied without curation.

The sequence derives from a man aged 60 to 75 with active or convalescent COVID-19. Specimen: peripheral blood.

The CDR3 has the sequence CASSLQDRGLQETQYF. The DNA sequence is TGTGCCAGCAGCTTGCAGGACAGGGGGCTTCAAGAGACCCAGTACTTC. The chain is assembled from TRBV5-4 and TRBJ2-5; the junction holds 11 bases that match TRBD1. Spanning cysteine to phenylalanine, the CDR3 consists of 16 amino acids. Kept here is only the CDR3 DNA, which spans 48 bases and is read in frame from base 1. For CDR1 and CDR2, the germline V gene (reference sequence) lists SGHNT and YYREEE. Trimming leaves V shorter by 1 base and J shorter by 2 bases, with the junction holding 4 bases beyond the gene matches.